The clone carrying this T cell receptor (beta chain) was counted once. The antigen is undetermined. The CDR3 runs 14 residues. Germline V lookup: CDR1 SGHVS, CDR2 FQNEAQ. Trimming pared 5 bases from V and 11 bases from J, leaving 21 bases between. A second PCR of 7 to 11 cycles used a sample-barcoded 5' primer and a J-beta primer mix. Using its own MiXCR run on the 5' RACE reads, TCRdb lists one record per CDR3 protein. The sample records 700,000 or so distinct CDR3 sequences, roughly two fifths being singletons. The data were taken from a study of blood T cells in healthy people across ages. Study results and caveats: Donor CMV infection status was unknown, possibly confounding age-related changes in expanded clonotypes. Roughly linear declines in TCR beta diversity per million T cells occurred with age.

Sequencing was performed on blood. The chain joins TRBV7-8 to TRBJ2-5; D may match TRBD1 or TRBD2 (6 bases each). The origin of this receptor is a man at least 80 years old in good health. The CDR3 region is CASSPRPGANEQYF. CDR3 sequence (DNA): TGTGCCAGCAGCCCTCGCCCGGGGGCCAATGAGCAGTACTTC.